Below, one TCR beta chain is given with its context. It has no known antigen specificity. No clone much larger than this one lies a single base away; base qualities are absent. The library relied on the immunoSEQ multiplex PCR assay. For the multiplex PCR, a mixture combining 60 forward primers for TCR Vbeta segments and 13 reverse primers for TCR Jbeta segments was used. The CDR3 region of rearranged TCR beta genes was amplified from genomic DNA by a multiplex PCR assay. The amplified TCR beta libraries were sequenced on the Illumina HiSeq System as 87-base-pair reads. The authors' analysis ran thus. In a later analysis, tens of millions of unique TCR beta chains were counted across the 650 to 750 repertoires, and around 11 million of these chains were shared by at least two donors. Raw reads were error-corrected and collapsed into unique sequences with a nearest-neighbor algorithm that merged closely related sequences to remove PCR and sequencing errors. To assign V, D and J gene segments, CDR3 sequences were aligned to IMGT reference sequences. Each retained sequence needed at least a six-nucleotide match to both a V gene segment and a J gene segment. Rearrangements were classified as productive when the CDR3 lacked stop codons and remained in frame with V and J, and all other rearrangements were classified as non-productive. CDR3 was defined by IMGT convention, running from the second conserved V-encoded cysteine to the conserved J-encoded phenylalanine. The earlier analysis of more than 450 of the donors excluded sequences that lacked an unambiguous match to a single V gene segment. An earlier analysis of several hundred of the donors classified V segments as functional when productive rearrangements were above 56.7% and as segregating when the standard deviation between donors was above 5%. To diagnose cytomegalovirus status from the catalog of TCR beta chain sequences, a statistical classification framework was built. V and J gene assignment, in a later analysis, came from comparing TCR nucleotide sequences with IMGT/GENE-DB human TR gene sequences. Using the TCRdist pipeline, a later analysis assigned CDR3 sequences along with most-parsimonious VDJ recombination scenarios. In a later analysis, each TCR beta chain was defined by its CDR3 amino acid sequence together with its V-gene family, and reads without a unique V-gene family were excluded. In a later analysis, a few hundred highly shared, low-generation-probability nucleotide sequences were removed to address suspected cross-contamination and a sequencing artifact. In a later analysis, a clonal expansion index for each public chain was calculated from normalized within-repertoire ranks of inferred template counts. In a later analysis, generation probabilities were computed using a VDJ recombination model fitted to out-of-frame rearrangements, and the results were checked against IGoR. A later analysis scored TCR-TCR, TCR-HLA and TCR-CMV co-occurrence with hypergeometric tests, applying a repertoire-size bias correction to TCR pairs. False discovery rates were estimated in a later analysis by permuting HLA or CMV assignments 20 times. In a later analysis, co-occurring TCRs were grouped using DBSCAN, and TCRdist sequence similarity was added for clustering within HLA-allele-positive subsets. Repertoires with fewer than 30,000 or more than 120,000 public chains, plus five repertoires with anomalous nucleotide sharing, were excluded from co-occurrence clustering. TCRdb retrieved this table from immuneACCESS and kept in-frame rearrangements only. Not all clones are present; in checked studies, unresolved V genes account for under half, and no reason is known for the remainder. V, J and clone size derive from that table, while D and trimming were established from the DNA sequence. In all, the sample holds some 95,000 clones, and under 75% of those were seen once. The ten top clones hold 1.2% of the sample.

The germline V gene (reference sequence) gives CDR1 as GTSNPN and CDR2 as SVGIG. The CDR3 holds 19 amino acids from the cysteine to the phenylalanine. Of the read, only the CDR3 DNA is kept; its 57 bases are in frame from base 1. The germline V end is reduced by 4 bases and the J end by 0 bases; junction bases left unmatched: 11. The cohort comprised 710 or so healthy bone marrow donors. At the time of sampling, every cohort member was nominally healthy, though immune exposures that went unrecorded were likely present. The donor was CMV seronegative and was included in the group of 352 seronegative cohort members. Every donor gave a peripheral blood sample, and the peripheral blood mononuclear cells from that sample were used for TCR beta sequencing. The Qiagen DNeasy Blood Extraction Kit was used to extract genomic DNA from the blood cell samples. The sample is drawn from a study of cytomegalovirus exposure and HLA in healthy donors (dated by TCRdb to 2016 to 2017). A note on the overall study: In an earlier analysis of roughly 500 of the donors, less than 350 Gb of sequence data and 100 million or so unique TCR beta sequences from about 179 million T cells were reported. The study was designed to test whether signatures of past pathogen exposure could be identified by cataloging public T cell receptors. A later genetic analysis used genome-wide SNP genotypes for about 60% of the 666 donors, treating that subset as a discovery cohort. Class I and class II HLA loci were covered by the typing at four-digit resolution. Typing coverage varied by locus: 629-630 donors for A, B, C, DRB1 and DQB1; approximately 500 for DQA1; over 600 for DPA1; 450 to 480 for DPB1. Among the roughly 390 genotyped donors, around 81% belonged to the genetic ancestry cluster associated with self-reported Caucasian donors. Approximately 310 gigabases of sequencing data and tens of millions of unique TCR sequences were included in an early release covering under 650 HLA-typed donors. The study profiled the T cell repertoires of around 700 subjects by immunosequencing and related them to cytomegalovirus serostatus. To predict cytomegalovirus infection status, the study brought together high-throughput TCR immunosequencing, statistical association of individual TCRs with disease status, and machine learning. To study patterns of TCR occurrence, a later analysis re-analyzed previously published TCR beta repertoires from 700 or so donors and added high-resolution HLA genotyping. Every discovery cohort repertoire had been produced on one sequencing platform. Across 398 genotyped donors of the cohort, an average of about 220,000 unique TCR beta nucleotide sequences per donor were sequenced, and 15% to 20% of those sequences were non-productive. Because of strong linkage in the cohort, roughly five DR-DQ haplotypes were treated as single units for association and clustering. Donor age, sex, ethnicity and CMV serostatus were collected together with the repertoire data. Rather than drawing on any new phenotypic data, the later analysis identified candidate immune exposures from TCR beta sequences and the way those sequences occurred across donors. An earlier analysis of approximately 580 of the donors used high-throughput TCR beta sequencing to judge whether each TCR beta V gene segment behaved as functional or pseudogenic. Along with the approximately 620-subject first cohort, a separate validation cohort of over a hundred different subjects was used. What the authors observed across the whole study: Sequencing depth was assumed to be roughly uniform across donors in the presence/absence analyses, though that assumption may not hold. In a later analysis, the rate of TCR association differed among HLA loci, with DRB1 alleles having the most associated TCRs and HLA-C alleles having the fewest. V-gene and J-gene trimming of TCR beta chains was associated with a missense DCLRE1C variant in a later genetic analysis, and the association was replicated in an independent cohort. A further reported finding was that TCR beta sequences accurately predicted the HLA-A and HLA-B alleles for most subjects in the first cohort. When HLA alleles, especially DR and DQ, strongly co-occurred, TCR associations were difficult to assign to individual alleles. Compared with equally common non-associated chains, HLA-associated TCR beta chains in a later analysis were more clonally expanded and had lower generation probabilities. According to a later analysis, parvovirus B19, influenza, CMV and Epstein-Barr virus appeared linked to several top co-occurrence clusters. While some public TCRs were present in many individuals, most TCR sequences turned up only very rarely across donors. Because counts were too low, more than 15 rarely observed V segments, including chromosome 9 orphons, were left out of the earlier analysis of 587 of the donors. In this cohort, only TCR beta chains were sequenced, and detectable features were limited by the absence of alpha or paired-chain data. A cluster of highly shared sequence variants was judged likely to be a technical artifact of the sequencing pipeline. The 87-base-pair reads could not distinguish some IMGT-functional V segments, including TRBV6-2 and TRBV6-3, so those segments were excluded. The classifier was reported to diagnose cytomegalovirus status with high specificity and sensitivity in both the original cohort and the validation cohort. Specific HLA alleles were associated with over 15,000 TCR beta sequences at a false discovery rate of 0.05 in a later analysis. In vitro tests confirmed that a few of the cytomegalovirus-associated TCR beta chains recognize cytomegalovirus antigens. The study listed approximately 150 TCR beta chains as associated with cytomegalovirus. Linkage disequilibrium might explain the correlated functional status among segregating V segments, but an unknown experimental factor could not be ruled out. The authors suggested that the approach could potentially be extended to other disease states and immunological phenotypes. According to a later analysis, most CMV-associated TCR beta chains appeared to be HLA-restricted, and the HLA associations seemed to be driven largely by CMV exposure. CMV serostatus was the only immune exposure information available for the cohort. Compared with the 666-donor mean, donors in an Asian-associated ancestry cluster had fewer N-insertions in productive TCRs, according to a later genetic analysis. HLA typing was unavailable for some donors at each locus, so association tests used only the typed subset. Broadly in line with IMGT annotations, most TCR beta V segments showed up in productive rearrangements about 87% or about 30% of the time in an earlier analysis of some 590 of the donors.

The TCR comes from a female donor in good health and CMV-seronegative. The chain employs TRBV30 and TRBJ2-4; TRBD2 agrees with 14 junctional bases. Sequencing input: PBMCs. The DNA is TGTGCCTGGACCCAGCCGGGACTAGCGGGGGTACTAGCCAAAAACATTCAGTACTTC. It translates as CAWTQPGLAGVLAKNIQYF.